The 4 T cell receptor beta chains below come from one sample, sequenced in a study of control samples from healthy donors and cancer patients. Assay used: immunoSEQ multiplex PCR; TCRdb lists only in-frame clones, some missing. The sample has around 150,000 clones, roughly 90% seen once. What was sequenced was blood. Every receptor here comes from a man between 25 and 39 years old in good health.

This clone appeared a single time. V and J are TRBV19 and TRBJ2-5; D possibly corresponds to TRBD2 (6 bases). Trimming pared 3 bases from V and 1 base from J, leaving 15 bases between. The germline V gene has CDR1 LNHDA and CDR2 SQIVND (reference sequence). CDR3 length equals 16 residues. The CDR3 protein is CASSMESGWFQETQYF. In DNA form, the CDR3 reads TGTGCCAGTAGTATGGAGAGCGGGTGGTTCCAAGAGACCCAGTACTTC.

The chain joins TRBV5-5 to TRBJ1-3; maybe TRBD1 (5 bases). The CDR3 spans 13 residues. The V and J ends lost 3 bases and 7 bases respectively, with 11 bases between them. Looked up from germline, CDR1 is SGHKS and CDR2 is YYEKEE (reference sequence). CDR3 nucleotides: TGTGCCAGCAGCTCCCTGGACAAGAACACCATATATTTT. Protein sequence: CASSSLDKNTIYF. The complete variable domain, with remaining parts taken from reference TRBV5-5 and TRBJ1-3, reads DAGVTQSPTHLIKTRGQQVTLRCSPISGHKSVSWYQQVLGQGPQFIFQYYEKEERGRGNFPDRFSARQFPNYSSELNVNALLLGDSALYLCASSSLDKNTIYFGEGSWLTVV.

The gene calls are TRBV3-1 (or the pseudogene TRBV3-2) and TRBJ1-1; TRBD1 might be the D (5 bases). V was pared by 2 bases and J by 5 bases, with 9 bases between. Germline V gene sequence: CDR1 LGHDT, CDR2 YNNKEL (reference sequence). This CDR3 is built from 13 residues. This CDR3 reads CASSQRGRTEAFF. The CDR3 DNA sequence: TGTGCCAGCAGCCAAAGGGGCCGAACTGAAGCTTTCTTT.

The rearrangement joins TRBV5-4 to TRBJ2-7; weak D call: TRBD1 (6 bases). The CDR3 extends over 14 amino acids. Germline CDR1 reads SGHNT; CDR2 reads YYREEE (reference sequence). Trimming shortened V by 4 bases and J by 2 bases, and 13 bases separated the two germline ends. This CDR3 is CASSPRDTPYEQYF. As DNA, the CDR3 is TGTGCCAGCAGCCCTCGGGACACCCCCTACGAGCAGTACTTC.